This T cell receptor (beta chain) was recorded in a study of spatial heterogeneity in lung cancer. In the study overall: Beta-chain sequences consistently outnumbered alpha-chain sequences in detection.

Study outcomes and limitations: Resection saw ubiquitous expanded tumor TCRs appear in blood more than follow-up did.

Time point in this sample: sample taken at primary tumor resection. The donor population consisted of more than 55 patients with untreated, early-stage non-small cell lung cancer. MiXCR, applied by TCRdb to the 5' RACE reads, yields one record per CDR3 protein. The sample comprises about 78,000 distinct CDR3 sequences, approximately 8.1% of which are singletons, and roughly 7% rests with the top ten. This clonotype was observed at least ten times. Its antigen is as yet unknown. The germline V gene encodes CDR1 SNHLY and CDR2 FYNNEI. The CDR3 spans 13 residues. V lost 7 bases to trimming and J lost 9 bases; unmatched junction nucleotides: 8.

The input for sequencing was PBMCs, taken at surgery. The clonotype originates from a male donor with early-stage non-small cell lung cancer. This chain connects TRBV2 to TRBJ2-5, with 10 positions matching TRBD2. CDR3 in amino acids: CASNLAGVGAQYF. The CDR3, as DNA: TGTGCCAGCAACCTAGCGGGAGTCGGGGCCCAGTACTTC.